This T cell receptor beta chain was retrieved from a study of CD8+CD57+ T cells in acquired aplastic anemia. General study results and limits: Common to patients and controls were twenty-nine CD8+ CDR3 sequences.

Concerning this clonotype itself: Its antigen is not identified.

Patients chosen for sequencing had shown CD8+CD57+ cell expansion by flow cytometry. As a group, the patients uniformly had severe acquired aplastic anemia. Trimming shortened V by 6 bases and J by 5 bases, and 11 bases separated the two germline ends. This CDR3 has 12 amino acids. CDR1 is SNHLY and CDR2 is FYNNEI in the germline V gene. The use of genomic DNA as template underpinned the TCR beta VDJ and CDR3 profiling. Each CDR3 protein gets one entry after TCRdb re-called the reads with MiXCR. Altogether over 150,000 distinct CDR3 sequences are present, 63% being singletons, with the ten largest covering about 39%.

This sequence was found in a human donor with aplastic anemia. The sequenced material came from sorted CD4+, CD8+, or CD8+CD57+ T cells (not recorded which) from PBMCs. The genes are TRBV2 and TRBJ2-7; a possible D gene is TRBD1 (6 bases). In DNA form, the CDR3 reads TGTGCCAGCAGGACAGGTGGCGACGAGCAGTACTTC. This gives the protein CASRTGGDEQYF.